The clone carrying this TCR beta chain was recorded at least ten times. Its specificity is unknown. The CDR3 has 15 amino acids. Germline assignment: CDR1 KGHSH and CDR2 LQKENI. V lost 5 bases to trimming and J lost 5 bases, with 15 bases between them. Synthesis of cDNA used 5'RACE (with 10-nucleotide random UMIs). TCRdb recomputed calls from the 5' RACE reads with MiXCR, one row per CDR3 protein. The sample shows 71,000 or so distinct CDR3 sequences, about 5% of them seen only once. The sample originates from a study of neurological immune-mediated disorders. Study information: About 90% of the 34 multiple sclerosis patients had relapsing-remitting disease; 3 had secondary progressive.

Study observations and caveats: No CDR3 amino acid sequences were shared by expanded clones across subjects, suggesting private repertoires in all groups.

This TCR derives from a woman aged 25 to 45 with multiple sclerosis. V usage is TRBV18 and J usage is TRBJ1-4; TRBD1 might be the D (5 bases). The specimen was PBMCs. The chain's CDR3 is CASSFARQPNEKLFF. The CDR3 region has the DNA TGTGCCAGCTCATTCGCTCGACAGCCAAATGAAAAACTGTTTTTT.